Following are 2 T cell receptor beta chains from one sample sequenced in a study of blood T cell repertoires in COVID-19. TCRdb's table, derived via immunoSEQ multiplex PCR, lists solely in-frame clones and lacks some. The table lists approximately 230,000 clones, just under 85% of them singletons. Source material: peripheral blood. All receptors come from an elderly man with acute or convalescent COVID-19.

This clone was observed a few times. The rearrangement links TRBV9 to TRBJ2-7, with 7 nucleotides matching TRBD1. The CDR3 contains 14 residues. The V gene's germline CDR1 is SGDLS and CDR2 YYNGEE. Trimming at V came to 0 bases and at J to 2 bases, leaving 2 bases not matched to a gene. The CDR3 loop is CASSVEGTAYEQYF. The DNA for the CDR3 is TGTGCCAGCAGCGTAGAAGGGACAGCCTACGAGCAGTACTTC.

The rearrangement joins TRBV5-1 to TRBJ2-3; 7 nucleotides agree with TRBD2. The CDR3 consists of 17 residues. V lost 0 bases and J lost 1; bases outside the gene matches: 8. The germline V gene encodes CDR1 SGHRS and CDR2 YFSETQ. This CDR3 reads CASSLVGLPGGTDTQYF. For the CDR3, the DNA is TGCGCCAGCAGCTTGGTGGGACTACCGGGGGGCACAGATACGCAGTATTTT.